What follows describes a single TCR beta chain. Which antigen it targets is not known. These data are taken from a study of Tregs in tolerant kidney transplant recipients (dated by TCRdb to the late 2010s). Notes on the research overall: Transplants used related donors with nonmyeloablative bone marrow transplantation; mixed chimerism was transient in the human trials. Before combined kidney and bone marrow transplantation, this study identified donor-specific regulatory T cells using TCRbeta sequencing and then followed those same cells after transplant. Findings and caveats that apply to the study as a whole: Biological reproducibility was not directly assessed, although technical replication error appeared to be minimal. Expanding Tregs with activated donor B cells appeared to identify the most biologically relevant and donor-specific TCRbeta repertoire. Because only a small number of patients were included, the study had limitations, and the results will need to be validated in larger populations as well as under other immunosuppression protocols. Donor-specific Treg expansion was found to exceed global Treg expansion in tolerant patients, suggesting antigen-driven rather than nonspecific expansion. For some patients, the PCR primers changed as time went on, which meant samples from those patients could not be compared with one another at the nucleotide level.

For TCRbeta CDR3 sequencing, genomic DNA was extracted from sorted cells using the QIAGEN DNeasy Blood and Tissue Kit. High-throughput TCRbeta CDR3 sequencing, which included PCR amplification with bias correction and internal controls, was done commercially through immunoSEQ. The paper's processing steps were these. Unique productive TCRbeta sequences were defined by CDR3 nucleotide sequence where primers matched, otherwise by CDR3 amino acid sequence with Vbeta and Jbeta genes. To correct for sorting error, sequences found in more than one sorted population at a frequency ratio of 2:1 or less were discarded, and the remaining shared sequences were assigned to the population with the higher frequency. Sequences were defined as donor-reactive when expanded at least 5-fold in CFSE-low cells versus unstimulated cells and present at a frequency of at least 0.01% in CFSE-low cells. Repertoire divergence was quantified by Jensen-Shannon divergence calculated from the top 100 TCRbeta sequences ranked by frequency. For any sample with multiple sequencing runs, sorting error was corrected in each run separately before the runs were pooled. TCRdb's version of the immuneACCESS table is confined to in-frame rearrangements and falls short of the full clone set. An unresolved V gene accounts for under half of the shortfall where checked; the remainder is of unknown origin. The DNA gave D and trimming, while V, J and clone size come from that table. This sample's table carries approximately 35,000 clones. The ten largest clones take up about 8.1% of the sample.

The time point label of this sample denotes: blood sample drawn before combined kidney and bone marrow transplant. Unstimulated Tregs (CD4+CD25+CD127-), CD4+ non-Tregs (CD4+CD25-), CD4 and CD8 cells were FACS-sorted from thawed PBMCs. 4 combined kidney and bone marrow transplant recipients from the ITN036ST trial were included as patients, and samples were available only from these trial subjects. Healthy control blood was processed by Ficoll density gradient to PBMCs and cryopreserved; patient PBMCs were collected before and after transplant. Sequences were derived from CD8+ T cells from blood, sampled before the transplant. The receptor comes from a human donor who received a combined kidney and bone marrow transplant.

Incomplete CDR3 DNA: TGTGCCAGCAGTACGGACAGGGGAAGTGAGAACACTGAA. It translates as CASSTDRGSENTE. The whole CDR3 region reads CASSTDRGSENTEAFF. This receptor chain uses TRBV2 and TRBJ1-1, and TRBD1 matches 9 of the central bases. The CDR3 end falls 3 residues outside the read, so it is completed with the germline J gene. The CDR3 has 16 amino acids, counting the end cysteine and phenylalanine. Of the CDR3's DNA, 39 bases were read; they are in frame from base 1. Trimming takes 5 bases off V and 1 base off J; junction bases not matched to a gene: 8. For CDR1 and CDR2, the germline V gene lists SNHLY and FYNNEI.